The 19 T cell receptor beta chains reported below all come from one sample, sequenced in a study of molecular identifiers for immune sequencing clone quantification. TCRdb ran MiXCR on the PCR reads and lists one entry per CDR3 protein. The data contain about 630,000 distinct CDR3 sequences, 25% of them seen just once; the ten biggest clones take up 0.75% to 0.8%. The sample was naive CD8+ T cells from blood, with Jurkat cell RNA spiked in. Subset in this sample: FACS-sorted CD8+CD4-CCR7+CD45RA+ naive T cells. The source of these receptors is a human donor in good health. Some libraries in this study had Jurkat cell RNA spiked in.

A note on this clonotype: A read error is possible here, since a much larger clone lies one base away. CDR3 in amino acids: CATSSGSSGNTMYF. CDR3 nucleotide sequence: TGTGCCACCAGTAGCGGAAGCTCTGGAAACACCATGTATTTT. The chain employs TRBV15 and TRBJ1-3; D unclear. Looked up from germline, CDR1 is LNHNV and CDR2 is YYDKDF (reference sequence). The CDR3 has 14 residues.

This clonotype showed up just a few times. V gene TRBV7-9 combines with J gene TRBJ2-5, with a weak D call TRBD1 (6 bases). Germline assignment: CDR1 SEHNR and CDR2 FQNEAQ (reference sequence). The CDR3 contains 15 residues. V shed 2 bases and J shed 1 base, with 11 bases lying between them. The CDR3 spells CASSLPLGGQETQYF. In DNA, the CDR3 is TGTGCCAGCAGCTTACCTTTAGGGGGCCAAGAGACCCAGTACTTC.

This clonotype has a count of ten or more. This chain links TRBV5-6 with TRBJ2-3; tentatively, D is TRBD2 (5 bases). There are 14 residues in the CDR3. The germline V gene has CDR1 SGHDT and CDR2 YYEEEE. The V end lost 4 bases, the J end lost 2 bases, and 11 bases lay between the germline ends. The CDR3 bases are TGTGCCAGCAGCCTAGGACTTACCACAGATACGCAGTATTTT. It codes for CASSLGLTTDTQYF. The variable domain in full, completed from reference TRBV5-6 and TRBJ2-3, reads DAGVTQSPTHLIKTRGQQVTLRCSPKSGHDTVSWYQQALGQGPQFIFQYYEEEERQRGNFPDRFSGHQFPNYSSELNVNALLLGDSALYLCASSLGLTTDTQYFGPGTRLTVL.

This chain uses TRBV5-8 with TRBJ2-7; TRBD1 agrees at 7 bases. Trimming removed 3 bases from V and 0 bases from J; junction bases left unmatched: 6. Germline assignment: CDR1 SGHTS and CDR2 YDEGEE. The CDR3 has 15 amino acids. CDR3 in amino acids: CASSYHRGFSYEQYF. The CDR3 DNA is TGTGCCAGCAGCTATCACAGGGGTTTCTCCTACGAGCAGTACTTC.

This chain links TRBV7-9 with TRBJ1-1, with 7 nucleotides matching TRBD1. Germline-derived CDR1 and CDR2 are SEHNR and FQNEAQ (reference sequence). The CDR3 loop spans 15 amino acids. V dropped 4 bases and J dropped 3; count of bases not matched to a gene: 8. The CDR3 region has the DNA TGTGCCAGCAGCTCCTGGGACAGAAAGCACACTGAAGCTTTCTTT. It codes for CASSSWDRKHTEAFF.

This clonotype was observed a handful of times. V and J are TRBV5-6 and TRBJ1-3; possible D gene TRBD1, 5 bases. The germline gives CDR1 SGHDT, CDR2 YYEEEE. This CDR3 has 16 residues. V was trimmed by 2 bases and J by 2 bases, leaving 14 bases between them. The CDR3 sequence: CASSFMVPGPGNTIYF. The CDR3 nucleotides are TGTGCCAGCAGCTTCATGGTTCCAGGGCCTGGAAACACCATATATTTT.

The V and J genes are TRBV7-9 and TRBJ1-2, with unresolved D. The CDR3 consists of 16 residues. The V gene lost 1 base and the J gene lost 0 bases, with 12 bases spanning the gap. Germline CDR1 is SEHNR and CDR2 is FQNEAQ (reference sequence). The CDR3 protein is CASSLEVSVTNYGYTF. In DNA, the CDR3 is TGTGCCAGCAGCTTAGAGGTGTCAGTCACTAACTATGGCTACACCTTC.

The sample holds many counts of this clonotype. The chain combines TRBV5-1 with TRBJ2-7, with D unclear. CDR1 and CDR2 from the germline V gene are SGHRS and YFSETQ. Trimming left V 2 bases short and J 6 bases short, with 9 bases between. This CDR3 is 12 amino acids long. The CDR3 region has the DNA TGCGCCAGCAGCTTTATGCCGGGCGAGCAGTACTTC. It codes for CASSFMPGEQYF.

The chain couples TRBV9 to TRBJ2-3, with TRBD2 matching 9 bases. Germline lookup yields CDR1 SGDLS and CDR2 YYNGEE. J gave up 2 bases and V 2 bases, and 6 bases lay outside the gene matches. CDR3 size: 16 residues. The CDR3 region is CASSVSGGTLTDTQYF. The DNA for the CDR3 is TGTGCCAGCAGCGTTAGCGGGGGTACCCTCACAGATACGCAGTATTTT.

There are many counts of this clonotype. The CDR3: CASSLYSGNTIYF. The CDR3, as DNA: TGTGCCAGCAGTTTGTACTCTGGAAACACCATATATTTT. The rearrangement links TRBV12-3 or TRBV12-4 to TRBJ1-3; D is ambiguous. V lost 3 bases to trimming and J lost 0 bases, with 3 bases between them. The CDR3 has 13 residues.

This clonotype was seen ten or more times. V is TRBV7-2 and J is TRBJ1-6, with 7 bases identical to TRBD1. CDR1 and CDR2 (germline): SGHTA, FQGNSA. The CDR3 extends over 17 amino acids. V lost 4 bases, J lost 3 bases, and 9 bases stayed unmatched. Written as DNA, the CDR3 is TGTGCCAGCAGCTGGATAAGACAGGGCAACTATAATTCACCCCTCCACTTT. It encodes CASSWIRQGNYNSPLHF.

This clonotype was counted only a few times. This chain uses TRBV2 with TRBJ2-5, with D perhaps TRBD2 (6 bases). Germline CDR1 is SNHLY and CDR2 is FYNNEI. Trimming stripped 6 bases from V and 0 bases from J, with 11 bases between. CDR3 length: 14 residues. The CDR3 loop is CASRRRDYQETQYF. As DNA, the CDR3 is TGTGCCAGCAGACGCCGGGACTACCAAGAGACCCAGTACTTC. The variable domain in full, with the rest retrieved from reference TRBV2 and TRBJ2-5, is EPEVTQTPSHQVTQMGQEVILRCVPISNHLYFYWYRQILGQKVEFLVSFYNNEISEKSEIFDDQFSVERPDGSNFTLKIRSTKLEDSAMYFCASRRRDYQETQYFGPGTRLLVL.

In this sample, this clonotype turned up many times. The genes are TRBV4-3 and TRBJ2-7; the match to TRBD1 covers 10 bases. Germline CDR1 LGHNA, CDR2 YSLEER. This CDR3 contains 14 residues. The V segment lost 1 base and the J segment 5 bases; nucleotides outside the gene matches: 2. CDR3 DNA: TGCGCCAGCAGCCAAGGGACAGGGGGTAACGAGCAGTACTTC. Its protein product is CASSQGTGGNEQYF.

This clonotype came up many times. CDR3 region: CASSPTSGASTDTQYF. The CDR3 nucleotides read TGTGCCAGCAGCCCTACTAGCGGGGCCTCCACAGATACGCAGTATTTT. The V call is TRBV7-9, the J call TRBJ2-3; 10 bases map to TRBD2. Germline CDR1 SEHNR, CDR2 FQNEAQ (reference sequence). V dropped 5 bases and J dropped 2; count of bases not matched to a gene: 7. This CDR3 has 16 residues.

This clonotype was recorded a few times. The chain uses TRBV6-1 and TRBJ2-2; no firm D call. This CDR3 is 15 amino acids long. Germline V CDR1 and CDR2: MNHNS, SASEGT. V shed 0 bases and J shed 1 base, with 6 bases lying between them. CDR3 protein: CASSEAWQNTGELFF. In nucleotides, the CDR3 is TGTGCCAGCAGTGAAGCGTGGCAGAACACCGGGGAGCTGTTTTTT.

The CDR3 bases are TGTGCCAGCAGCTTGATGACAGGGAACAATGAGCAGTTCTTC. Translated, it gives CASSLMTGNNEQFF. The chain carries TRBV11-2 and TRBJ2-1; TRBD1 matches at 7 bases. CDR1 is SGHAT, CDR2 FQNNGV, per germline. The length of the CDR3 is 14 residues. V lost 3 bases, J lost 5 bases, and 4 bases stayed unmatched.

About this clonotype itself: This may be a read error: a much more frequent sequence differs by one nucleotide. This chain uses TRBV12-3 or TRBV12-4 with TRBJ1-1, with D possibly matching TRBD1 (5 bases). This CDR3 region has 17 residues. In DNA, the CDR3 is TGTGCCAGCAGTTTGGAGGTCACAGGTCCGATGAACACTGAAACTTTCTTT. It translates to CASSLEVTGPMNTETFF.

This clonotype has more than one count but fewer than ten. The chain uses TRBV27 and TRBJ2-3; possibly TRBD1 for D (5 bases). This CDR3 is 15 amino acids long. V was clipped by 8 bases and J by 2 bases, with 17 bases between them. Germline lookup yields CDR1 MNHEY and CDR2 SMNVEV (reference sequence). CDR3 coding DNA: TGTGCCAGCCGCCCTCTATTAGGGGACACAGATACGCAGTATTTT. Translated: CASRPLLGDTDTQYF.

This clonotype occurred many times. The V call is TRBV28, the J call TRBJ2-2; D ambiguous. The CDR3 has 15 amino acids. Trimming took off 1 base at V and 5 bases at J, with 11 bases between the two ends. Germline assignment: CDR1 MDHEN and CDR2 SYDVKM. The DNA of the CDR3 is TGTGCCAGCAGTTTATATAGGGAAATGACCGGGGAGCTGTTTTTT. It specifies CASSLYREMTGELFF.